A selection of T cell receptor beta chains follows, all from one sample in a study of blood T cell repertoires in COVID-19. Repertoires were generated with immunoSEQ multiplex PCR, while TCRdb's copy carries only in-frame clones and drops some. The profile shows 400,000 to 450,000 clones, roughly 91% of them singletons. Sequences were obtained from PBMCs or T cells enriched from blood (not recorded which). The receptors shown here come from a man in his late teens or twenties who had recovered from COVID-19. The CDR3 runs from the conserved cysteine through the conserved F or W. A D gene is named only where the DNA matches it firmly. Some rows mark clone size as missing; the rest say once, few, many or name a class of expanded clone.

TRBJ2-1	-	TRBD2	TRBV3-1/TRBV3-2	TGTGCCAGCAGCCCAGCGGGGCGCGATGAGCAGTTCTTC	CASSPAGRDEQFF
TRBJ1-4	-	-	TRBV28	TGTGCCAGCAGTTTATCCGGGGAACGGCGGAATGAAAAACTGTTTTTT	CASSLSGERRNEKLFF
TRBJ2-2	-	-	TRBV12-3/TRBV12-4	TGTGCCAGCAGTTTTAAAGCGTCCGGGGAGCTGTTTTTT	CASSFKASGELFF
TRBJ1-1	-	TRBD1	TRBV19	TGTGCCAGTAGTACGGGGACAGTGACTAACACTGAAGCTTTCTTT	CASSTGTVTNTEAFF
TRBJ1-5	-	-	TRBV1	TGCACCAGCAGCCAAGACCTACCGGGACAGGGTTGTGGCAATCAGCCCCAGCATTTT	CTSSQDLPGQGCGNQPQHF
TRBJ1-1	-	-	TRBV24-1	TGTGCCACCAGTGATTTAGCGGGGATTGAAGCTTTCTTT	CATSDLAGIEAFF
TRBJ1-4	few	TRBD1	TRBV19	TGTGCCAGTAGTTACAGGGGGCTTGGTGAAAAACTGTTTTTT	CASSYRGLGEKLFF
TRBJ1-6	-	TRBD1	TRBV19	TGTGCCAGCATGAAACAGGGGTGGGATAGCTCCTATAATTCACCCCTCCACTTT	CASMKQGWDSSYNSPLHF
TRBJ2-3	-	TRBD1	TRBV4-1	TGCGCCAGCAGCCAAGAAAGGACAGGGCCAGATACGCAGTATTTT	CASSQERTGPDTQYF
TRBJ1-1	-	-	TRBV28	TGTGCCAGCAGTTTGGCAGGGGCCTCGGGCACTGAAGCTTTCTTT	CASSLAGASGTEAFF
TRBJ1-6	-	TRBD1	TRBV5-4	TGTGCCAGCAGCTTACGATTTGGGAGGACAGGGGGTAATTCACCCCTCCACTTT	CASSLRFGRTGGNSPLHF
TRBJ2-2	-	-	TRBV5-1	TGCGCCAGCACTAGGGGTCCGAACACCGGGGAGCTGTTTTTT	CASTRGPNTGELFF
TRBJ1-5	-	TRBD1	TRBV19	TGTGCCAGTAGGTTGGGGACAGGGAGCAATCAGCCCCAGCATTTT	CASRLGTGSNQPQHF
TRBJ2-2	once	TRBD2	TRBV6-6	TGTGCCAGCAGTTACTCTCGACTAGCGACCACCGGGGAGCTGTTTTTT	CASSYSRLATTGELFF
TRBJ1-2	once	TRBD1	TRBV7-2	TGTGCCAGCAGCTTATCGGGGGGGGACAGCCTTCACTATGGCTACACCTTC	CASSLSGGDSLHYGYTF
TRBJ1-1	-	-	TRBV28	TGTGCCAGCAAAACACAGGGCACTGAAGCTTTCTTT	CASKTQGTEAFF
TRBJ2-2	-	-	TRBV18	TGTGCCAGCTCACTAGCGGAGAACACCGGGGAGCTGTTTTTT	CASSLAENTGELFF
TRBJ1-1	-	-	TRBV9	TGTGCCAGCAGCCGAAAAGAGAGGACAGAAGCTTTCTTT	CASSRKERTEAFF
TRBJ1-1	-	-	TRBV21-1	TGTGCCAGCAGCAGGCGTTCTTCGACAGCTCAAGCTTTCTTT	CASSRRSSTAQAFF
TRBJ2-5	-	TRBD2	TRBV12-3/TRBV12-4	TGTGCCAGCGGGGGGGTACGAGAGACCCAGTACTTC	CASGGVRETQYF
TRBJ1-2	-	-	TRBV30	TGTGCCTGGAAAAACCAGGTCTCTAACTATGGCTACACCTTC	CAWKNQVSNYGYTF
TRBJ1-1	-	TRBD1	TRBV19	TGTGCCAGTAACAGACAGGGGACTGAAGCTTTCTTT	CASNRQGTEAFF
TRBJ1-1	-	TRBD1	TRBV23-1	TGCGCCAGCAGTGCCGGACAGGGGGACACTGAAGCTTTCTTT	CASSAGQGDTEAFF
TRBJ2-3	-	-	TRBV6-5	TGTGCCAGCCAAAGGGGGGGAGGGCCTTCTACGCAGTATTTT	CASQRGGGPSTQYF
TRBJ2-1	once	TRBD2	TRBV5-1	TGCGCCAGCAGCTTGAGGGTTAGCGGGAGCATGGGGGAGCAGTTCTTC	CASSLRVSGSMGEQFF
TRBJ1-1	-	TRBD1	TRBV18	TGTGCCAGCTCACCGGCCGGGACAGGGCCTGAAGCTTTCTTT	CASSPAGTGPEAFF
TRBJ2-5	few	-	TRBV5-1	TGCGCCAGCAGCACCCAGGGTGGGGGCGAGACCCAGTACTTC	CASSTQGGGETQYF
TRBJ2-1	-	-	TRBV28	TGTGCCAGCACCACGAGCGCCCCAGGGGTGCAGTTCTTC	CASTTSAPGVQFF
TRBJ1-4	once	-	TRBV27	TGTGCCAGCAGTGGACGGGGGAGGAATGAAAAACTGTTTTTT	CASSGRGRNEKLFF
TRBJ1-4	-	-	TRBV4-2	TGTGCCAGCAGCCCTCAGGCACAGGGAGGGGTGGGGCTGTTTTTT	CASSPQAQGGVGLFF
TRBJ2-7	-	-	TRBV5-6	TGTGCCAGCAGCTTGGGTTTAGGTACGGGCGAGCAGTACTTC	CASSLGLGTGEQYF
TRBJ1-2	-	TRBD1	TRBV11-2	TGTGCCAGCAGCTTAGTAGAGGGGGCTGGCTACACCTTC	CASSLVEGAGYTF
TRBJ1-1	-	-	TRBV29-1	TGCGGAGTAGCGGGGCCCATTAGGAACACTGAAGCTTTCTTT	CGVAGPIRNTEAFF
TRBJ2-7	-	TRBD2	TRBV13	TGTGCCAGCAGCTTCAAGGCGGGAGCCTACGAGCAGTACTTC	CASSFKAGAYEQYF
TRBJ1-4	-	-	TRBV7-9	TGTGCCAGCAGCTTAGGAGTGGGGCTTAATGAAAAACTGTTTTTT	CASSLGVGLNEKLFF
TRBJ2-7	-	-	TRBV4-1	TGCGCCAGCAGCCAATCTGCGGGCGGGCCGAACTACGAGCAGTACTTC	CASSQSAGGPNYEQYF